This TCR beta chain was obtained from a study of blood T cell repertoires in COVID-19. In the source study's methods: The authors estimated nucleated cell counts from reference gene primer amplification. The assay was immunoSEQ multiplex PCR, and TCRdb's table has in-frame clones only and misses some. V, J and clone size reflect that table, while D and trimming were determined from the DNA. The data hold 350,000 to 400,000 clones, with more than 75% observed a single time. Trimming left V 1 base short and J 3 bases short, with 15 bases between. This CDR3 has 17 amino acids. Germline values: CDR1 MNHEY, CDR2 SMNVEV (reference sequence).

The sample was PBMCs or T cells enriched from blood (not recorded which). This chain links TRBV27 with TRBJ1-4, with TRBD1 as a possible D gene (5 bases). The receptor was isolated from a woman aged 25-40 years with acute COVID-19. The CDR3 is CASSLYPRDLANEKLFF. The CDR3 DNA is TGTGCCAGCAGTTTATATCCCAGGGATCTAGCTAATGAAAAACTGTTTTTT. Complete variable domain (other parts from reference TRBV27 and TRBJ1-4): EAQVTQNPRYLITVTGKKLTVTCSQNMNHEYMSWYRQDPGLGLRQIYYSMNVEVTDKGDVPEGYKVSRKEKRNFPLILESPSPNQTSLYFCASSLYPRDLANEKLFFGSGTQLSVL.